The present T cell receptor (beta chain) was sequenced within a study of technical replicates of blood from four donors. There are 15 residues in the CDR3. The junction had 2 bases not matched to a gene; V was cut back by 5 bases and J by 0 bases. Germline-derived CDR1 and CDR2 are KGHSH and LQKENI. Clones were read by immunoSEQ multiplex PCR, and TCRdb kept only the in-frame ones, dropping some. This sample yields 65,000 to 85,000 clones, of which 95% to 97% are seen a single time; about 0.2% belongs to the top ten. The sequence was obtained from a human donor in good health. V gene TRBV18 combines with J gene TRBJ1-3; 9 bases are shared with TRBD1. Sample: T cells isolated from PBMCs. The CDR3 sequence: CASSGQGSSGNTIYF. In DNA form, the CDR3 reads TGTGCCAGCTCAGGACAGGGGAGCTCTGGAAACACCATATATTTT.